What follows describes a single T cell receptor beta chain. The data derive from a study of blood T cell repertoires in COVID-19. Turning to the study itself: COVID-19 samples from acute and convalescent phases originated in the United States, Italy and Spain.

Original processing methods: Scientists estimated how many nucleated cells there were by amplifying reference gene primers. TCRdb keeps only in-frame clones here, not all; method: immunoSEQ multiplex PCR. V and J calls plus clone size are reproduced from that table; the DNA served to infer D and trimming. This repertoire shows about 81,000 clones, roughly four fifths found once; its top ten account for over 10%. The specimen sequenced was peripheral blood. The sequence came from a human donor in a cohort sampled during active COVID-19.

The CDR3 nucleotides are TGTGCCAGCAGCCTTAGTGGAGCGGGCTATGGCTACACCTTC. Amino acids: CASSLSGAGYGYTF. The V call is TRBV7-3, the J call TRBJ1-2; D uncertain. Germline V gene lookup returns CDR1 SGHTA and CDR2 FQGTGA. V was shortened by 5 bases and J by 4 bases, with 14 bases between the two germline ends. The CDR3 contains 14 residues.